Here is one TCR beta chain with its context. How the authors handled the data: Reference gene primers were amplified, and this amplification served to estimate nucleated cell counts. This table comes from immunoSEQ multiplex PCR, and its TCRdb copy is limited to in-frame clones, with some not included. That table supplies the V and J calls and clone size; D and trimming were determined from the DNA. This table holds approximately 80,000 clones, 82% found once. The data were taken from a study of blood T cell repertoires in COVID-19. About the study: Samples of COVID-19 (acute and convalescent) were obtained from the United States, Italy and Spain. T cells, B-cell-depleted T cells, or PBMCs provided the cDNA or gDNA that served as material.

Sample: peripheral blood. The sequence derives from a human donor in a cohort sampled during active COVID-19.

The DNA of the CDR3 is TGTGCCACCCAGCAGGCAGTATATAGCAATCAGCCCCAGCATTTT. Protein sequence: CATQQAVYSNQPQHF. V gene TRBV19 combines with J gene TRBJ1-5, with D unclear. With 10 bases removed from V and 0 bases from J, the gap between germline ends came to 16 bases. The CDR3 length is 15 residues. From germline, CDR1 is LNHDA and CDR2 SQIVND (reference sequence).